This is a list of T cell receptor beta chains from one sample in a study of shared clonotypes between healthy human individuals. The repertoire was sequenced with immunoSEQ multiplex PCR; TCRdb's copy has only in-frame clones and lacks some. The data contain 1.4 million or so clones, 98% to 99% of them singletons. Sequencing input: naive CD4+ T cells sorted from blood. The receptors originated from a man between 25 and 39 years old in good health. The CDR3 runs from the conserved cysteine through the conserved F or W. D genes are given only for firm matches. Some rows have no size entry. The others give once, few or many, or a class for an expanded clone.

>TRBV9|NA|TRBJ1-4|NA
CASSVGRVGEKLFF
TGTGCCAGCAGCGTTGGCAGGGTAGGAGAAAAACTGTTTTTT
>TRBV29-1|NA|TRBJ1-2|NA
CSVVLGLGYGYTF
TGCAGCGTTGTTCTGGGGTTGGGGTATGGCTACACCTTC
>TRBV5-1|TRBD2|TRBJ2-7|NA
CASSLEPAGVSYEQYF
TGCGCCAGCAGCTTGGAACCCGCGGGAGTCTCCTACGAGCAGTACTTC
>TRBV5-1|NA|TRBJ2-7|NA
CASSLLPGTSYEQYF
TGCGCCAGCAGCTTGTTGCCCGGCACGTCCTACGAGCAGTACTTC
>TRBV14|NA|TRBJ2-1|NA
CASSQGAGVSYNEQFF
TGTGCCAGCAGCCAAGGCGCAGGGGTATCCTACAATGAGCAGTTCTTC
>TRBV7-2|NA|TRBJ2-7|NA
CASSLVRVTPYEQYF
TGTGCCAGCAGCTTAGTCAGGGTTACCCCCTACGAGCAGTACTTC
>TRBV7-6|TRBD2|TRBJ2-1|NA
CASSSGTSGAHNEQFF
TGTGCCAGCAGCTCAGGGACTAGCGGGGCTCACAATGAGCAGTTCTTC
>TRBV6-1|NA|TRBJ2-5|NA
CASSRQEQETQYF
TGTGCCAGCAGCAGACAGGAACAAGAGACCCAGTACTTC
>TRBV18|NA|TRBJ2-1|NA
CASSPQQGFYEQFF
TGTGCCAGCTCTCCGCAACAGGGTTTCTATGAGCAGTTCTTC
>TRBV15|NA|TRBJ1-1|NA
CATSRHTGTMNTEAFF
TGTGCCACCAGCAGACATACAGGGACTATGAACACTGAAGCTTTCTTT
>TRBV5-6|NA|TRBJ1-4|once
CASSLGSGSGREKLFF
TGTGCCAGCAGCTTGGGATCCGGGAGCGGTCGTGAAAAACTGTTTTTT
>TRBV18|TRBD1|TRBJ2-7|NA
CASSHGTVTYEQYF
TGTGCCAGCTCACACGGGACAGTTACCTACGAGCAGTACTTC
>TRBV23-1|TRBD1|TRBJ1-1|NA
CASVSLGDRGNTEAFF
TGCGCCAGCGTTTCCTTGGGGGACAGGGGAAACACTGAAGCTTTCTTT
>TRBV30|NA|TRBJ2-6|NA
CAWRNSGANVLTF
TGTGCCTGGAGAAACTCTGGGGCCAACGTCCTGACTTTC
>TRBV19|NA|TRBJ1-1|once
CASSIPGANTEAFF
TGTGCCAGTAGTATACCAGGGGCGAACACTGAAGCTTTCTTT
>TRBV27|NA|TRBJ2-7|NA
CASSYLTTGEQYF
TGTGCCAGCAGTTATCTCACCACGGGCGAGCAGTACTTC
>TRBV7-9|NA|TRBJ2-6|once
CASSVAASGANVLTF
TGTGCCAGCAGCGTAGCTGCATCTGGGGCCAACGTCCTGACTTTC
>TRBV6-5|NA|TRBJ1-1|NA
CASSSIEMRLNTEAFF
TGTGCCAGCAGTTCCATCGAGATGAGGTTGAACACTGAAGCTTTCTTT
>TRBV19|NA|TRBJ2-1|NA
CASSPDNTRGNEQFF
TGTGCCAGTAGTCCGGACAATACTAGAGGGAATGAGCAGTTCTTC
>TRBV30|NA|TRBJ2-7|NA
CAWRRIPEEQYF
TGTGCCTGGAGAAGGATCCCTGAAGAGCAGTACTTC
>TRBV5-1|TRBD1|TRBJ1-2|NA
CASSSPGQGPYGYTF
TGCGCCAGCAGCTCGCCGGGACAGGGCCCTTATGGCTACACCTTC
>TRBV7-9|TRBD1|TRBJ1-3|NA
CASSSNRGAAYSGNTIYF
TGTGCCAGCAGCTCGAACAGGGGAGCCGCTTACTCTGGAAACACCATATATTTT
>TRBV5-1|NA|TRBJ1-1|NA
CASSLSISGENTEAFF
TGCGCCAGCAGCTTGAGCATATCAGGGGAAAACACTGAAGCTTTCTTT
>TRBV19|NA|TRBJ1-1|NA
CASSIGRVITEAFF
TGTGCCAGTAGTATAGGCAGGGTGATCACTGAAGCTTTCTTT
>TRBV2|NA|TRBJ2-7|once
CASSEERASYEQYF
TGTGCCAGCAGTGAAGAGCGGGCCTCCTACGAGCAGTACTTC
>TRBV19|TRBD1|TRBJ2-7|NA
CASRMGQGFYEQYF
TGTGCCAGCCGGATGGGACAGGGATTCTACGAGCAGTACTTC
>TRBV2|TRBD2|TRBJ2-5|NA
CASRGLAGSFQYF
TGTGCCAGCAGGGGACTAGCGGGATCTTTCCAGTACTTC
>TRBV30|TRBD1|TRBJ1-2|NA
CAWSIQGAPNYGYTF
TGTGCCTGGAGTATTCAGGGGGCCCCAAACTATGGCTACACCTTC
>TRBV19|NA|TRBJ1-1|once
CASSSWDEGNTEAFF
TGTGCCAGTAGTTCCTGGGACGAAGGGAACACTGAAGCTTTCTTT
>TRBV5-4|TRBD2|TRBJ2-5|once
CASSLVGEGQVRETQYF
TGTGCCAGCAGCTTGGTCGGGGAGGGTCAGGTCAGGGAGACCCAGTACTTC
>TRBV6-6|NA|TRBJ2-1|NA
CASFRDRSSYNEQFF
TGTGCCAGCTTTCGAGACAGGAGCTCCTACAATGAGCAGTTCTTC
>TRBV10-3|NA|TRBJ1-5|NA
CATRREGGSDQPQHF
TGTGCCACCCGAAGGGAGGGGGGCTCGGATCAGCCCCAGCATTTT
>TRBV7-7|NA|TRBJ2-4|NA
CASSSNRVTDKNIQYF
TGTGCCAGCAGCTCAAACAGGGTTACCGATAAAAACATTCAGTACTTC
>TRBV15|TRBD1|TRBJ2-1|once
CATSRRPGQGIFGYNEQFF
TGTGCCACCAGCAGAAGACCGGGACAGGGGATCTTTGGCTACAATGAGCAGTTCTTC
>TRBV5-5|NA|TRBJ2-1|NA
CASSLAYRDEQFF
TGTGCCAGCAGCTTGGCCTACAGGGATGAGCAGTTCTTC
>TRBV7-9|NA|TRBJ1-2|NA
CASSRLSEGDGYTF
TGTGCCAGCAGCCGGTTATCCGAGGGAGATGGCTACACCTTC
>TRBV5-1|TRBD2|TRBJ2-1|once
CASSLPTSGHNEQFF
TGCGCCAGCAGCTTGCCCACTAGCGGGCATAATGAGCAGTTCTTC
>TRBV5-1|NA|TRBJ2-1|once
CASSLRGNNEQFF
TGCGCCAGCAGCTTGAGGGGCAACAATGAGCAGTTCTTC
>TRBV5-1|TRBD1|TRBJ2-7|NA
CASTIDRTGSTYEQYF
TGCGCCAGCACCATCGACCGGACAGGGAGCACCTACGAGCAGTACTTC
>TRBV5-6|NA|TRBJ1-3|NA
CASSDTGHSGNTIYF
TGTGCCAGCAGCGACACCGGCCACTCTGGAAACACCATATATTTT
>TRBV10-3|NA|TRBJ2-2|NA
CAISESTRAGELFF
TGTGCCATCAGTGAGTCGACTCGGGCCGGGGAGCTGTTTTTT
>TRBV5-4|NA|TRBJ2-1|NA
CASSLGRTAYNEQFF
TGTGCCAGCAGCTTGGGCCGGACCGCCTACAATGAGCAGTTCTTC
>TRBV9|NA|TRBJ2-1|NA
CASSVAGPTWKHEQFF
TGTGCCAGCAGCGTAGCCGGACCGACTTGGAAGCATGAGCAGTTCTTC
>TRBV7-9|TRBD2|TRBJ2-6|NA
CASSLGAGALSLGANVLTF
TGTGCCAGCAGCTTAGGCGCGGGAGCGCTCTCTCTGGGGGCCAACGTCCTGACTTTC
>TRBV4-1|NA|TRBJ2-5|NA
CASSQDGAGQETQYF
TGCGCCAGCAGCCAAGATGGGGCAGGTCAAGAGACCCAGTACTTC
>TRBV5-4|NA|TRBJ2-2|NA
CASSLVQNTGELFF
TGTGCCAGCAGCTTGGTCCAGAACACCGGGGAGCTGTTTTTT
>TRBV28|TRBD1|TRBJ1-5|NA
CASMDPGQGYQPQHF
TGTGCCAGCATGGACCCCGGACAGGGTTATCAGCCCCAGCATTTT
>TRBV7-2|NA|TRBJ2-1|NA
CASSPRDYNEQFF
TGTGCCAGCAGCCCCCGGGACTACAATGAGCAGTTCTTC
>TRBV6-6|TRBD2|TRBJ2-1|NA
CASHLAGGYNEQFF
TGTGCCAGCCACCTAGCGGGAGGCTACAATGAGCAGTTCTTC